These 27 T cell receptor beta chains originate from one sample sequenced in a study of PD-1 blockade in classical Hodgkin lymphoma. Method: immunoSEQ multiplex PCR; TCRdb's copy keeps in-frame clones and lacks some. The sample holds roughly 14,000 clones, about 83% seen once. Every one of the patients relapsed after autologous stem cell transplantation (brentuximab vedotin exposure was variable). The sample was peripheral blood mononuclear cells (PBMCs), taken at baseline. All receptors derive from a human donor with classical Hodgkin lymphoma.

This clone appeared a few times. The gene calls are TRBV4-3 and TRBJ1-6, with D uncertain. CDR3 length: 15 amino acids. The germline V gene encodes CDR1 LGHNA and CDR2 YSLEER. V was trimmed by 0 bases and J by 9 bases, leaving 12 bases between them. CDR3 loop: CASSQDQLGISPLHF. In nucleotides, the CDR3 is TGCGCCAGCAGCCAAGACCAACTAGGGATTTCACCCCTCCACTTT.

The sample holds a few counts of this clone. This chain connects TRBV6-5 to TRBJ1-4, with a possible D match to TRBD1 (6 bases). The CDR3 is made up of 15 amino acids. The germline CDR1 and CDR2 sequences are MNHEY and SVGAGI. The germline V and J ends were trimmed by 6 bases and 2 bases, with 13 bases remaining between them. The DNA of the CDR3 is TGTGCCAGCAGCCGAACAGGGATCACTAATGAAAAACTGTTTTTT. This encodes CASSRTGITNEKLFF.

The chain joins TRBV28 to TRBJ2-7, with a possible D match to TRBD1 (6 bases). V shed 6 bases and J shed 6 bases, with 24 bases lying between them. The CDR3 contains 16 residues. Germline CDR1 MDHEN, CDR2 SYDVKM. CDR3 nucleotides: TGTGCCAGCAGCCACACCCAACACAGGGTTCGGGTCGAGCAGTACTTC. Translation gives CASSHTQHRVRVEQYF. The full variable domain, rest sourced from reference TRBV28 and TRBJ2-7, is DVKVTQSSRYLVKRTGEKVFLECVQDMDHENMFWYRQDPGLGLRLIYFSYDVKMKEKGDIPEGYSVSREKKERFSLILESASTNQTSMYLCASSHTQHRVRVEQYFGPGTRLTVT.

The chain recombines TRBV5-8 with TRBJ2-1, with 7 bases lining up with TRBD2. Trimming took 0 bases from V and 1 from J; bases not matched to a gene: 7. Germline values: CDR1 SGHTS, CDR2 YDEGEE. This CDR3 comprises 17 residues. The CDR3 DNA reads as TGTGCCAGCAGCTTGGTGGGGGGGTTGGAATCCTACAATGAGCAGTTCTTC. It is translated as CASSLVGGLESYNEQFF.

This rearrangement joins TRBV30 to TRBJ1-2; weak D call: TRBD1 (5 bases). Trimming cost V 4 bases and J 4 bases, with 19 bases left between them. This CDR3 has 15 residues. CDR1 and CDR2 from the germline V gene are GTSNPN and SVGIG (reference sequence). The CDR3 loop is CAWKPGEGDFYGYTF. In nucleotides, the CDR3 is TGTGCCTGGAAACCGGGGGAAGGAGACTTCTATGGCTACACCTTC.

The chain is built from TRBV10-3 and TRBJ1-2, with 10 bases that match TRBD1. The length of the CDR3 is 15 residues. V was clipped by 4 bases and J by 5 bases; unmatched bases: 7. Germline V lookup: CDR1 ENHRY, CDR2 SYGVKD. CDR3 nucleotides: TGTGCCATCAGTGTGGGACAGGGGCTTAAATATGGCTACACCTTC. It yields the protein CAISVGQGLKYGYTF.

The CDR3 sequence: CASSKQGYEQYF. CDR3 nucleotides: TGTGCCAGCAGCAAACAGGGATACGAGCAGTACTTC. This sequence joins TRBV5-4 and TRBJ2-7; D possibly corresponds to TRBD1 (6 bases). Germline CDR1 SGHNT, CDR2 YYREEE (reference sequence). This CDR3 region has 12 residues. V was trimmed by 4 bases and J by 4 bases, leaving 9 bases between them. The complete variable domain, with remaining parts taken from reference TRBV5-4 and TRBJ2-7, reads ETGVTQSPTHLIKTRGQQVTLRCSSQSGHNTVSWYQQALGQGPQFIFQYYREEENGRGNFPPRFSGLQFPNYSSELNVNALELDDSALYLCASSKQGYEQYFGPGTRLTVT.

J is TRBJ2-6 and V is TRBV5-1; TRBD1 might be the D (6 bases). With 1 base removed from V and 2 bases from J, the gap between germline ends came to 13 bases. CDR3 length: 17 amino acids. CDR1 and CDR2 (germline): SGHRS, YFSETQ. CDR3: CASSLSGGVTGANVLTF. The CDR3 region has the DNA TGCGCCAGCAGCTTGAGTGGGGGCGTAACTGGGGCCAACGTCCTGACTTTC.

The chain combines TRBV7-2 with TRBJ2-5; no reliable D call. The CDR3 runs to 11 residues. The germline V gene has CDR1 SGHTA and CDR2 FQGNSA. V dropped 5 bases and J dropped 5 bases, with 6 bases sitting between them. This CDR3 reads CASSPQETQYF. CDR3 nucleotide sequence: TGTGCCAGCAGCCCCCAGGAGACCCAGTACTTC. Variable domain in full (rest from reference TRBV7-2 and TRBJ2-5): GAGVSQSPSNKVTEKGKDVELRCDPISGHTALYWYRQSLGQGLEFLIYFQGNSAPDKSGLPSDRFSAERTGGSVSTLTIQRTQQEDSAVYLCASSPQETQYFGPGTRLLVL.

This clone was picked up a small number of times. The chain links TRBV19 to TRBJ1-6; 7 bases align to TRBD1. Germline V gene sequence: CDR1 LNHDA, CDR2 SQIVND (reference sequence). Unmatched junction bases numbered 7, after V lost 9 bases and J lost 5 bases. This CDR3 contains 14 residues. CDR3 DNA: TGTGCCAGCGATCCTGGACAGGATAATTCACCCCTCCACTTT. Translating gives CASDPGQDNSPLHF.

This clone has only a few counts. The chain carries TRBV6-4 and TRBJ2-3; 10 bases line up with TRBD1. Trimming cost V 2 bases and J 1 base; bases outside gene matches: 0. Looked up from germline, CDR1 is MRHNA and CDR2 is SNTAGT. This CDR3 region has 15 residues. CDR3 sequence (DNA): TGTGCCAGCAGTGACGGGACAGGGGGCACAGATACGCAGTATTTT. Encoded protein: CASSDGTGGTDTQYF.

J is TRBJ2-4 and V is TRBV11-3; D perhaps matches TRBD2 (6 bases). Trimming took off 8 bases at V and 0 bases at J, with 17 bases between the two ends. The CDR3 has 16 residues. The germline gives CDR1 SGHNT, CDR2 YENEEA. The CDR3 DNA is TGTGCCAGCGGACCACTAGTCGGGGGAGCCAAAAACATTCAGTACTTC. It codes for CASGPLVGGAKNIQYF.

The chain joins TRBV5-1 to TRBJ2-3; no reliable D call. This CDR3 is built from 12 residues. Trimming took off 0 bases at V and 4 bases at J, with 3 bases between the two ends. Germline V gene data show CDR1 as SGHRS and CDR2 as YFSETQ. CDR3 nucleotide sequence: TGCGCCAGCAGCTTGGTCCCAGATACGCAGTATTTT. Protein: CASSLVPDTQYF.

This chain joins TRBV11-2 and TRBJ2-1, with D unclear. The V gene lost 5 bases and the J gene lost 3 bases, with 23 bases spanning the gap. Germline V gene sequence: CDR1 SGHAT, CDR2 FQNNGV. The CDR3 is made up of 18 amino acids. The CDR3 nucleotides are TGTGCCAGCAGCCCCTCTCCCGGGCAATCACCCCTCTACAATGAGCAGTTCTTC. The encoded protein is CASSPSPGQSPLYNEQFF.

CDR3 sequence reads: CASSLDPRSNQPQHF. CDR3 in DNA: TGTGCCAGCAGCCTAGACCCGCGGAGCAATCAGCCCCAGCATTTT. This sequence joins TRBV4-2 and TRBJ1-5; D unresolved. The CDR3 extends over 15 amino acids. V gave up 4 bases and J gave up 1 base, with 11 bases separating them. Germline V gene sequence: CDR1 LGHNA, CDR2 YNFKEQ.

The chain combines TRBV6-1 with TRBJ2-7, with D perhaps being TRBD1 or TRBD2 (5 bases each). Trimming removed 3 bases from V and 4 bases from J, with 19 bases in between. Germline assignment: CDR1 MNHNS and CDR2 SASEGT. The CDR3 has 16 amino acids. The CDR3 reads CASSDLRGRGQYEQYV. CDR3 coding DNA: TGTGCCAGCAGTGATCTACGGGGCAGAGGACAATACGAGCAGTACGTC.

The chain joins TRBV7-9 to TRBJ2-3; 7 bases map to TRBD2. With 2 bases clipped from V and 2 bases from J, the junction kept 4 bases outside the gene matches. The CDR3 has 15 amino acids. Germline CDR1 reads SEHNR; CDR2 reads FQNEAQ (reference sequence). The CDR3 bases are TGTGCCAGCAGCTTATTGGCGGGGGACACAGATACGCAGTATTTT. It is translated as CASSLLAGDTDTQYF.

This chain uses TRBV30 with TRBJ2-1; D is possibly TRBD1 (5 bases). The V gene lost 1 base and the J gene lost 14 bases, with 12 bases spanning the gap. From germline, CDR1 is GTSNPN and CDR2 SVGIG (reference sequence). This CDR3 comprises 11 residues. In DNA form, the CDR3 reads TGTGCCTGGAGTGCCGGTGGGGCCGAGTTCTTC. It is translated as CAWSAGGAEFF.

The CDR3 DNA follows: TGTGCCAGCAGTTTATGGATAGCGGGAGAAGAGACCCAGTACTTC. Protein: CASSLWIAGEETQYF. The V call is TRBV28, the J call TRBJ2-5, with TRBD2 matching over 9 bases. The CDR3 has 15 residues. The junction had 2 bases not matched to a gene; V was cut back by 0 bases and J by 3 bases. Germline V lookup: CDR1 MDHEN, CDR2 SYDVKM.

CDR3 amino acids: CASSQGTANSNQPQHF. CDR3 sequence (DNA): TGTGCCAGCAGTCAAGGGACAGCTAATAGCAATCAGCCCCAGCATTTT. The gene calls are TRBV6-1 and TRBJ1-5; TRBD1 aligns across 7 bases. The trim removed 5 bases at V and 0 bases at J, leaving 7 bases unmatched. Germline CDR1 and CDR2: MNHNS and SASEGT. The CDR3 consists of 16 residues.

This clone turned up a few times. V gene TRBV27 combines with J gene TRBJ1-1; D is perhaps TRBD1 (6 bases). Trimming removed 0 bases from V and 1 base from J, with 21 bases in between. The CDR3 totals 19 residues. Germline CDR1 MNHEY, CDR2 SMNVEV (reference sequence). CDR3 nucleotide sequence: TGTGCCAGCAGTTTATCGCGGCCTCCGGGACACTCGACGAACACTGAAGCTTTCTTT. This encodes CASSLSRPPGHSTNTEAFF.

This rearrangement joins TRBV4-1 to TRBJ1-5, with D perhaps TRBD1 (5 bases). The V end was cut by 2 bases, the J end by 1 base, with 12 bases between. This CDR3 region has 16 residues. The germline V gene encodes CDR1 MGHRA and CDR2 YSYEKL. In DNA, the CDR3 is TGCGCCAGCAGCCAAATGGCAGGGTTGAGCAATCAGCCCCAGCATTTT. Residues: CASSQMAGLSNQPQHF.

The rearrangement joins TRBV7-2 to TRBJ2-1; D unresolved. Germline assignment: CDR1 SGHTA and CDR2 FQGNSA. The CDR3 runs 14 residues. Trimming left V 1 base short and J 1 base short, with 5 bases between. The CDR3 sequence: CASSLGLSYNEQFF. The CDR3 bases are TGTGCCAGCAGCTTAGGCCTGTCCTACAATGAGCAGTTCTTC. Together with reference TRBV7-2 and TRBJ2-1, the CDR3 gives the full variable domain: GAGVSQSPSNKVTEKGKDVELRCDPISGHTALYWYRQSLGQGLEFLIYFQGNSAPDKSGLPSDRFSAERTGGSVSTLTIQRTQQEDSAVYLCASSLGLSYNEQFFGPGTRLTVL.

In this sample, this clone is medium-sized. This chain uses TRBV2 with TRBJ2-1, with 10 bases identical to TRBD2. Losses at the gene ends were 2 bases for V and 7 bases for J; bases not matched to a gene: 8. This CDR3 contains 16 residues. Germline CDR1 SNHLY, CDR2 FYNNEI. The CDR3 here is CASSEKVAGGLNEQFF. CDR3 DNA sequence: TGTGCCAGCAGTGAAAAGGTAGCGGGAGGCCTTAATGAGCAGTTCTTC.

DNA of the CDR3: TGTGCCACCAGCAGGGGGGCCGTGTTCTCATCAAGCAAAGAGACCCAGTACTTC. This translates into CATSRGAVFSSSKETQYF. The V and J genes are TRBV15 and TRBJ2-5; D perhaps matches TRBD1 (6 bases). Trimming removed 3 bases from V and 3 bases from J, with 23 bases in between. The length of the CDR3 is 18 residues. Germline CDR1 is LNHNV and CDR2 is YYDKDF (reference sequence).

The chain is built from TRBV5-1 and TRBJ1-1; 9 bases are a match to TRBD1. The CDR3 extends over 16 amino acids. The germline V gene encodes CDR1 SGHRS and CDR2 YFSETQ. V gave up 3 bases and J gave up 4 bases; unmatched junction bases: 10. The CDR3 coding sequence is TGCGCCAGCAGCTCCGGACAGGGGCTACAGAGCACTGAAGCTTTCTTT. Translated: CASSSGQGLQSTEAFF. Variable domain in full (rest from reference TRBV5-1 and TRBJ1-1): KAGVTQTPRYLIKTRGQQVTLSCSPISGHRSVSWYQQTPGQGLQFLFEYFSETQRNKGNFPGRFSGRQFSNSRSEMNVSTLELGDSALYLCASSSGQGLQSTEAFFGQGTRLTVV.

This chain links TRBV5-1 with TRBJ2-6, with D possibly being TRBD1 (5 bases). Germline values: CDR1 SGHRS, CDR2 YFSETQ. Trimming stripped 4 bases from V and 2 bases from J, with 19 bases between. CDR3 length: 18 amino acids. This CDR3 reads CASSPRMNSGTGANVLTF. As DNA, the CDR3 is TGCGCCAGCAGCCCACGGATGAACTCAGGGACTGGGGCCAACGTCCTGACTTTC. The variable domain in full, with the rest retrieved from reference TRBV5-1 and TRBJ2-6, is KAGVTQTPRYLIKTRGQQVTLSCSPISGHRSVSWYQQTPGQGLQFLFEYFSETQRNKGNFPGRFSGRQFSNSRSEMNVSTLELGDSALYLCASSPRMNSGTGANVLTFGAGSRLTVL.